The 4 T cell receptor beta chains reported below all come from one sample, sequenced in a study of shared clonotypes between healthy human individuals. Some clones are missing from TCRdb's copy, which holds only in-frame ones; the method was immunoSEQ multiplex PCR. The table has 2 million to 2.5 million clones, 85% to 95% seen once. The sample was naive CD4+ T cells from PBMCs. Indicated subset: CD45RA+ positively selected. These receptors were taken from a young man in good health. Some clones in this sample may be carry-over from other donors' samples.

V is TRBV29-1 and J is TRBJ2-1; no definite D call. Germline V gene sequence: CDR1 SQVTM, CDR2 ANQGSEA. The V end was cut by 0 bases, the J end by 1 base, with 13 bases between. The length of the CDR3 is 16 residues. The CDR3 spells CSVEEASGVSYNEQFF. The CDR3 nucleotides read TGCAGCGTTGAAGAAGCATCTGGTGTATCCTACAATGAGCAGTTCTTC.

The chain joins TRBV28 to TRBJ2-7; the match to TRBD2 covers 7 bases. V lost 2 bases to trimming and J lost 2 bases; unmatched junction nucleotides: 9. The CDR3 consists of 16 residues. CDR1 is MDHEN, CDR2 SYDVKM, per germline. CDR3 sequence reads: CASSLGGGLSTYEQYF. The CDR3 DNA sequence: TGTGCCAGCAGTTTAGGGGGGGGACTATCGACCTACGAGCAGTACTTC.

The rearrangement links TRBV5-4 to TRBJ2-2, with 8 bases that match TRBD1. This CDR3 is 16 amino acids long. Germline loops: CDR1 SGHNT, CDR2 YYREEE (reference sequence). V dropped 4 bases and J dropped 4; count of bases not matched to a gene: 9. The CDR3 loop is CASSGVGQGFTGELFF. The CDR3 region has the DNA TGTGCCAGCAGCGGGGTCGGACAGGGATTCACCGGGGAGCTGTTTTTT. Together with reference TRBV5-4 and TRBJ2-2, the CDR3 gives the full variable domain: ETGVTQSPTHLIKTRGQQVTLRCSSQSGHNTVSWYQQALGQGPQFIFQYYREEENGRGNFPPRFSGLQFPNYSSELNVNALELDDSALYLCASSGVGQGFTGELFFGEGSRLTVL.

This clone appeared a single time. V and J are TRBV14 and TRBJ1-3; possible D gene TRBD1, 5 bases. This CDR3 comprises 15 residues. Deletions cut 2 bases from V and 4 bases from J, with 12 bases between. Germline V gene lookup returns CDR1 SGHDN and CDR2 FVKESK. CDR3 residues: CASSQILGAGNTIYF. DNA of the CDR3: TGTGCCAGCAGCCAAATCTTAGGGGCCGGAAACACCATATATTTT. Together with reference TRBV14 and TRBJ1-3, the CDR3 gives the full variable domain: EAGVTQFPSHSVIEKGQTVTLRCDPISGHDNLYWYRRVMGKEIKFLLHFVKESKQDESGMPNNRFLAERTGGTYSTLKVQPAELEDSGVYFCASSQILGAGNTIYFGEGSWLTVV.